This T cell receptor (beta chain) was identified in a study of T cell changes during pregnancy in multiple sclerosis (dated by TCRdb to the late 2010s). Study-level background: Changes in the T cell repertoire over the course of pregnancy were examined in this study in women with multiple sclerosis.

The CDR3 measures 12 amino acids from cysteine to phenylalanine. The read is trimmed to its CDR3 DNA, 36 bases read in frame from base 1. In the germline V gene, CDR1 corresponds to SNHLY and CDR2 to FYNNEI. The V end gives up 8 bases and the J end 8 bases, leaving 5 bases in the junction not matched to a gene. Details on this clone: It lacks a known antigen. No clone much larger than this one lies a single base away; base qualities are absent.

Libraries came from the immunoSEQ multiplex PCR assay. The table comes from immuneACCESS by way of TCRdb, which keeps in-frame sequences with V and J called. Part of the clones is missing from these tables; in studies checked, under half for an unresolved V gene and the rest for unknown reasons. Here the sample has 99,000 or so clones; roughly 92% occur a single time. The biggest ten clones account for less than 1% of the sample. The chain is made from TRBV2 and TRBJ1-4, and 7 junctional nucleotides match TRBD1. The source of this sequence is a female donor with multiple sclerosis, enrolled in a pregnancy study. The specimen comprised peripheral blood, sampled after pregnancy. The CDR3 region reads CASQTGLEKLFF. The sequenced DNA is TGTGCCAGCCAGACAGGGTTAGAAAAACTGTTTTTT.